This T cell receptor beta chain originates from a study of T cell responses to AZD1222 COVID-19 vaccine. The V gene's germline CDR1 is MDHEN and CDR2 SYDVKM. CDR3 length: 14 amino acids. J lost 5 bases, V lost 0 bases, and 1 base had no gene match. As to this clone: The antigen is undetermined.

Profiling relied on immunoSEQ multiplex PCR, and the TCRdb table lists in-frame clones only, not all of them. Of around 95,000 clones in the sample, more than 75% were seen once. Study results and caveats: Baseline seropositives among AZD1222 recipients totaled only five or six. Vaccine-related CD4 TCRs covered spike, predominating at 160-218 and 743-854. A rise in Spike-specific TCR breadth and depth followed two AZD1222 doses. Most donors were white British, females outnumbered males, and clonal diversity was possibly underestimated.

The chain combines TRBV28 with TRBJ1-1, with TRBD1 matching 9 bases. The sample in question was peripheral blood, obtained on day 0 of MenACWY control vaccination. The sequence was collected from an adult in good health. The CDR3 bases are TGTGCCAGCAGTTTATGGACAGGGGGGACTGAAGCTTTCTTT. As protein: CASSLWTGGTEAFF. The entire variable domain, with the rest obtained from reference TRBV28 and TRBJ1-1, is as follows: DVKVTQSSRYLVKRTGEKVFLECVQDMDHENMFWYRQDPGLGLRLIYFSYDVKMKEKGDIPEGYSVSREKKERFSLILESASTNQTSMYLCASSLWTGGTEAFFGQGTRLTVV.